The 7 T cell receptor beta chains in this list originate from one sample, sequenced in a study of blood T cell repertoires in COVID-19. Repertoires were generated with immunoSEQ multiplex PCR, while TCRdb's copy carries only in-frame clones and drops some. The sample lists some 49,000 clones; 85% were seen once. The sample comprised peripheral blood. The receptors shown here come from a human donor in a cohort sampled during active COVID-19.

The chain joins TRBV29-1 to TRBJ2-1; 13 bases map to TRBD2. Germline loops: CDR1 SQVTM, CDR2 ANQGSEA. V trimming: 6 bases; J trimming: 4 bases; junction bases outside the gene matches: 3. The CDR3 consists of 14 residues. CDR3 in amino acids: CSVGLAGIYNEQFF. In nucleotides, the CDR3 is TGCAGCGTGGGACTAGCGGGGATATACAATGAGCAGTTCTTC.

The chain carries TRBV6-5 and TRBJ2-3; possibly TRBD1 for D (6 bases). Germline loops: CDR1 MNHEY, CDR2 SVGAGI. This CDR3 has 13 amino acids. Trimming cost V 8 bases and J 5 bases, with 14 bases left between them. The CDR3 nucleotides are TGTGCCAGCGAGACAGGTAACGGAGATACGCAGTATTTT. This translates into CASETGNGDTQYF.

J is TRBJ1-5 and V is TRBV19, with 10 bases identical to TRBD1. V was pared by 5 bases and J by 4 bases, with 8 bases of the junction left unmatched. The CDR3 sequence is 16 residues long. Germline loops: CDR1 LNHDA, CDR2 SQIVND (reference sequence). CDR3 protein: CASSARGQGINQPQHF. Here the CDR3 DNA reads TGTGCCAGTAGTGCCCGGGGACAGGGGATAAATCAGCCCCAGCATTTT.

This chain joins TRBV5-5 and TRBJ2-7; no definite D call. This CDR3 comprises 14 residues. Trimming pared 0 bases from V and 3 bases from J, leaving 10 bases between. Germline CDR1 is SGHKS and CDR2 is YYEKEE (reference sequence). The DNA for the CDR3 is TGTGCCAGCAGCTTGGATGTCAATTTCTACGAGCAGTACTTC. Residues: CASSLDVNFYEQYF.

This chain uses TRBV7-2 with TRBJ2-1; 11 bases are a match to TRBD2. CDR1 and CDR2 from the germline V gene are SGHTA and FQGNSA. V trimming: 3 bases; J trimming: 2 bases; junction bases outside the gene matches: 0. The CDR3 is 15 residues long. The CDR3 protein is CASSLGLAAYNEQFF. The CDR3 nucleotides read TGTGCCAGCAGCTTGGGACTAGCGGCCTACAATGAGCAGTTCTTC.

J is TRBJ2-5 and V is TRBV6-6, with 7 bases aligning to TRBD2. The trim removed 0 bases at V and 7 bases at J, leaving 11 bases unmatched. The CDR3 totals 16 residues. Germline V lookup: CDR1 MNHNY, CDR2 SVGAGI (reference sequence). The CDR3 DNA sequence: TGTGCCAGCAGTTACTCCACGGGGCGGGAGACAGCGACCCAGTACTTC. It encodes CASSYSTGRETATQYF.

V usage is TRBV2 and J usage is TRBJ1-5, with TRBD1 identical over 10 bases. J gave up 3 bases and V 4 bases, and 12 bases lay outside the gene matches. CDR1 is SNHLY and CDR2 is FYNNEI in the germline V gene. The CDR3 runs 18 residues. CDR3 DNA: TGTGCCAGCAGTGGATTTCCGGGACAGGGGAATCCCAATCAGCCCCAGCATTTT. Translation gives CASSGFPGQGNPNQPQHF.